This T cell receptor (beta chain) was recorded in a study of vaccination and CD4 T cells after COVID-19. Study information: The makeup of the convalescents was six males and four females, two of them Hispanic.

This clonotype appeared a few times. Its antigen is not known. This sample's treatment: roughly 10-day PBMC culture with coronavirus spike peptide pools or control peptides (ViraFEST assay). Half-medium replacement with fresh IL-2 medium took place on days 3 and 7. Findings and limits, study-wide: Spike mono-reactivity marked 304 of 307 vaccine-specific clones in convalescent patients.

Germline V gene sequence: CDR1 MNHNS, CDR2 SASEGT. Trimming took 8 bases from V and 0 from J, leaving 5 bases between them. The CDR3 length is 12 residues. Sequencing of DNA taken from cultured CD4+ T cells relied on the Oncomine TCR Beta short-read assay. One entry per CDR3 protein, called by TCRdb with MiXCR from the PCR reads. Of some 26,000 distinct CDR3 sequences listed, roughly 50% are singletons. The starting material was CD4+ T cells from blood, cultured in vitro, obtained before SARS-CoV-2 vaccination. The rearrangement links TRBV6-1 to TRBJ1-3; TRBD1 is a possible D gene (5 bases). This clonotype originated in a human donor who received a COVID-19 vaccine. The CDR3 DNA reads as TGTGCCAGCGGGGGCTCTGGAAACACCATATATTTT. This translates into CASGGSGNTIYF.